The clone carrying this T cell receptor beta chain has at least ten counts. The data stem from a study of neurological immune-mediated disorders. Template-switch 5'RACE cDNA synthesis added a 10-nucleotide unique molecular identifier. Using its own MiXCR run on the 5' RACE reads, TCRdb lists one record per CDR3 protein. The data show 65,000 to 90,000 distinct CDR3 sequences, around a tenth seen once. The source material was PBMCs. This sequence was found in a man aged 35 to 55 in good health.

The CDR3 bases are TGTGCCAGCAGTTTAGGGCTAATCTACGAGCAGTACTTC. The encoded protein is CASSLGLIYEQYF. This chain joins TRBV28 and TRBJ2-7; D is ambiguous. The CDR3 covers 13 residues. With 2 bases removed from V and 3 bases from J, the gap between germline ends came to 8 bases. In germline, CDR1 is MDHEN, CDR2 SYDVKM.